This T cell receptor (beta chain) comes out of a study of T cell clones after liver transplantation. About the research overall: Immunosuppression withdrawal was tried within 2 years after liver transplantation in this trial. Samples came pre-transplant, pre-randomization before withdrawal, and post-randomization after withdrawal ended. Apart from a few HCV-positive recipients, transplants were for non-autoimmune, non-viral reasons.

TCRdb's table, derived via immunoSEQ multiplex PCR, lists solely in-frame clones and lacks some. The table lists tens of thousands of clones, about two thirds of them singletons. For this clone: Antigen specificity is unknown.

Study-wide results and caveats: Small, mixed patient groups and varying post-transplant times limit these conclusions.

The CDR3 covers 13 residues. Sequenced material: CD4+ T cells from blood, taken before liver transplant. This chain uses TRBV21-1 with TRBJ2-5; the table's D call, TRBD1, was not checked against the DNA. TRBV21-1 is recorded as a pseudogene. The sequence derives from a human donor who received a liver transplant. The CDR3, as DNA: TGTGCCAGCACCTGGGGCCTTGGGGAGACCCAGTACTTC. It translates to CASTWGLGETQYF.